These 19 T cell receptor beta chains came from one sample sequenced in a study of blood T cell repertoires in COVID-19. The data were produced by immunoSEQ multiplex PCR, yet TCRdb's version contains in-frame clones alone and is incomplete. This repertoire shows over 100,000 clones, roughly 84% found once; its top ten account for roughly 1.4%. Sequencing was carried out using peripheral blood. These receptors came from a man aged 40-49 years with acute or convalescent COVID-19.

The J gene is TRBJ2-5, the V gene TRBV7-8; 12 bases map to TRBD2. Germline assignment: CDR1 SGHVS and CDR2 FQNEAQ. V shed 2 bases and J 2 bases; nucleotides not matched to a gene: 6. The CDR3 has 17 amino acids. CDR3 in DNA: TGTGCCAGCAGCTTAAAAAGGCTAGCGGGGGGGCAAGAGACCCAGTACTTC. This sequence encodes CASSLKRLAGGQETQYF.

The CDR3: CASSRGQVDNNEQFF. The CDR3 bases are TGCGCCAGCAGCCGCGGACAAGTCGACAACAATGAGCAGTTCTTC. The rearrangement joins TRBV4-1 to TRBJ2-1; the D gene is possibly TRBD1 (5 bases). The CDR3 consists of 15 residues. V was cut by 4 bases and J by 5 bases, with 15 bases left in between. The V gene's germline CDR1 is MGHRA and CDR2 YSYEKL.

The chain uses TRBV5-8 and TRBJ1-5; 8 nucleotides align to TRBD1. CDR3 length equals 16 residues. V was clipped by 0 bases and J by 3 bases; unmatched bases: 5. CDR1 is SGHTS and CDR2 is YDEGEE in the germline V gene. The CDR3 DNA reads TGTGCCAGCAGCTTGGGGCAGGGGGCTTTCAATCAGCCCCAGCATTTT. This codes for CASSLGQGAFNQPQHF.

The V call is TRBV3-1 (or the pseudogene TRBV3-2), the J call TRBJ2-4, with 8 bases identical to TRBD1. Germline CDR1 and CDR2: LGHDT and YNNKEL (reference sequence). The CDR3 length is 14 residues. J lost 1 base, V lost 5 bases, and 1 base had no gene match. The DNA for the CDR3 is TGTGCCAGCAGCAGACAGGGGGCCAAAAACATTCAGTACTTC. Translating it yields CASSRQGAKNIQYF.

The chain is built from TRBV4-3 and TRBJ2-2, with 10 bases fitting TRBD2. Unmatched junction bases numbered 9, after V lost 0 bases and J lost 5 bases. Germline loops: CDR1 LGHNA, CDR2 YSLEER. The CDR3 runs 18 residues. CDR3 residues: CASSQEPAGGPRTGELFF. The DNA of the CDR3 is TGCGCCAGCAGCCAAGAACCAGCGGGGGGGCCTAGGACCGGGGAGCTGTTTTTT.

The J gene is TRBJ2-7, the V gene TRBV7-2, with 9 bases fitting TRBD1. The junction had 12 bases not matched to a gene; V was cut back by 5 bases and J by 4 bases. There are 16 residues in the CDR3. CDR1 and CDR2 (germline): SGHTA, FQGNSA. CDR3 loop: CASSPGQGRIWYEQYF. Written as DNA, the CDR3 is TGTGCCAGCAGCCCGGGACAGGGTAGGATCTGGTACGAGCAGTACTTC.

The rearrangement links TRBV11-3 to TRBJ2-1, with D tentatively TRBD2 (6 bases). This CDR3 is built from 16 residues. The V end was cut by 1 base, the J end by 4 bases, with 14 bases between. The germline V gene has CDR1 SGHNT and CDR2 YENEEA. The CDR3: CASSLAAASAYNEQFF. DNA for the CDR3: TGTGCCAGCAGCTTAGCAGCGGCTAGCGCGTACAATGAGCAGTTCTTC. The complete variable domain, with remaining parts taken from reference TRBV11-3 and TRBJ2-1, reads EAGVVQSPRYKIIEKKQPVAFWCNPISGHNTLYWYLQNLGQGPELLIRYENEEAVDDSQLPKDRFSAERLKGVDSTLKIQPAELGDSAVYLCASSLAAASAYNEQFFGPGTRLTVL.

This chain joins TRBV27 and TRBJ1-5, with 7 bases aligning to TRBD1. This CDR3 has 15 amino acids. The V and J ends lost 3 bases and 3 bases, in that order; junction bases with no gene match: 5. Per the germline V gene, CDR1 is MNHEY and CDR2 is SMNVEV (reference sequence). The CDR3 region is CASSLATGDNQPQHF. Here the CDR3 DNA reads TGTGCCAGCAGTTTGGCCACAGGGGACAATCAGCCCCAGCATTTT.

The chain uses TRBV18 and TRBJ2-7, with 8 nucleotides matching TRBD1. The CDR3 consists of 12 residues. Trimming cost V 5 bases and J 6 bases; bases outside gene matches: 3. The germline V gene has CDR1 KGHSH and CDR2 LQKENI. DNA of the CDR3: TGTGCCAGCTCAGGGACAGGCCTCGAGCAGTACTTC. It yields the protein CASSGTGLEQYF.

This chain joins TRBV4-1 and TRBJ2-7, with 10 positions matching TRBD2. This CDR3 contains 15 residues. The germline V gene has CDR1 MGHRA and CDR2 YSYEKL. V trimming: 3 bases; J trimming: 2 bases; junction bases outside the gene matches: 4. CDR3: CASSHLSGRAYEQYF. The CDR3 DNA reads TGCGCCAGCAGCCACTTAAGCGGGAGGGCCTACGAGCAGTACTTC.

This chain links TRBV6-6 with TRBJ2-7; D remains unclear. Trimming stripped 1 base from V and 0 bases from J, with 7 bases between. Germline V CDR1 and CDR2: MNHNY, SVGAGI (reference sequence). There are 14 residues in the CDR3. The CDR3 region is CASSYFDTSYEQYF. CDR3 DNA: TGTGCCAGCAGTTACTTCGACACCTCCTACGAGCAGTACTTC.

V usage is TRBV4-1 and J usage is TRBJ2-1; 9 nucleotides agree with TRBD2. The CDR3 covers 15 residues. The germline V gene encodes CDR1 MGHRA and CDR2 YSYEKL. V trimming: 1 base; J trimming: 5 bases; junction bases outside the gene matches: 3. CDR3 bases: TGCGCCAGCAGCCAAGCGGGACTAGCTCACAATGAGCAGTTCTTC. Translating gives CASSQAGLAHNEQFF.

The chain links TRBV9 to TRBJ1-1; D perhaps matches TRBD1 (6 bases). Germline loops: CDR1 SGDLS, CDR2 YYNGEE. The V end lost 0 bases, the J end lost 0 bases, and 15 bases lay between the germline ends. The CDR3 runs 17 residues. The CDR3 here is CASSVVDRRLLNTEAFF. The CDR3 coding sequence is TGTGCCAGCAGCGTAGTAGACAGGAGGCTGCTGAACACTGAAGCTTTCTTT.

As regards this clone: The sample holds other DNA sequences that translate to the same CDR3. The rearrangement links TRBV5-1 to TRBJ2-5; D is ambiguous. CDR3 length equals 14 residues. Germline V lookup: CDR1 SGHRS, CDR2 YFSETQ. Trimming took off 1 base at V and 0 bases at J, with 7 bases between the two ends. The CDR3 nucleotides are TGCGCCAGCAGCTTGTCCGGGTACCAAGAGACCCAGTACTTC. Residues: CASSLSGYQETQYF.

The genes are TRBV6-6 and TRBJ2-7; 7 bases match TRBD1. The germline gives CDR1 MNHNY, CDR2 SVGAGI (reference sequence). The ends lost 3 bases at V and 2 bases at J; junction bases unmatched: 7. CDR3 size: 15 residues. This CDR3 is CASSYFTGATYEQYF. CDR3 DNA: TGTGCCAGCAGTTATTTTACAGGGGCTACCTACGAGCAGTACTTC.

This chain links TRBV4-3 with TRBJ1-1; D call uncertain. Trimming stripped 0 bases from V and 0 bases from J, with 5 bases between. Germline V gene data show CDR1 as LGHNA and CDR2 as YSLEER. The CDR3 is 14 amino acids. The CDR3 nucleotides are TGCGCCAGCAGCCAAGATCTAGTGAACACTGAAGCTTTCTTT. Its translation: CASSQDLVNTEAFF.

The V and J genes are TRBV5-1 and TRBJ1-5, with 7 bases that match TRBD1. V was pared by 7 bases and J by 0 bases, with 10 bases of the junction left unmatched. The CDR3 is made up of 16 amino acids. Germline-derived CDR1 and CDR2 are SGHRS and YFSETQ. The CDR3 DNA reads TGCGCCAGCGTCTCCCCGGGACAGACTAGCAATCAGCCCCAGCATTTT. Protein sequence: CASVSPGQTSNQPQHF.

This chain links TRBV19 with TRBJ2-5; 11 bases match TRBD1. Trimming took 7 bases from V and 8 from J; bases not matched to a gene: 3. Germline values: CDR1 LNHDA, CDR2 SQIVND (reference sequence). There are 12 residues in the CDR3. CDR3 protein: CASTDRGRTQYF. The CDR3 DNA sequence: TGTGCCAGTACGGACAGGGGGCGTACCCAGTACTTC.

This chain connects TRBV6-5 to TRBJ2-7, with a weak D call TRBD2 (5 bases). Trimming took 5 bases from V and 0 from J, leaving 8 bases between them. Germline-derived CDR1 and CDR2 are MNHEY and SVGAGI. The CDR3 has 13 residues. The CDR3 DNA follows: TGTGCCAGCAGTAGCGGAACCTCCTACGAGCAGTACTTC. Translation gives CASSSGTSYEQYF.